What follows are 5 T cell receptor beta chains derived from one specimen sequenced in a study of cytomegalovirus exposure and HLA in healthy donors (dated by TCRdb to 2015 to 2018). The method was the immunoSEQ multiplex PCR assay. What TCRdb holds here is the immuneACCESS table cut down to in-frame rearrangements. Part of the clones is not present; checked against another copy, under half of the missing clones reflect an unresolved V gene, and the others are unexplained. For this sample the table gives about 200,000 clones, of which over 80% were detected only once. The ten largest clonotypes hold about 6% of the sample. The sample was PBMCs. These receptors were obtained from a woman between 18 and 29 years old in good health and CMV-seronegative.

The rearrangement joins TRBV14 to TRBJ1-6; D is perhaps TRBD1 (5 bases). Per germline, CDR1 SGHDN and CDR2 FVKESK. With 0 bases removed from V and 9 bases from J, the gap between germline ends came to 9 bases. This CDR3 contains 14 residues. CDR3 sequence: CASSQEPRVSPLHF. DNA for the CDR3: TGTGCCAGCAGCCAAGAACCCAGGGTTTCACCCCTCCACTTT.

The J gene is TRBJ2-2, the V gene TRBV5-1; 9 bases map to TRBD2. The CDR3 loop spans 17 amino acids. Unmatched junction bases numbered 11, after V lost 4 bases and J lost 4 bases. Germline V gene sequence: CDR1 SGHRS, CDR2 YFSETQ. CDR3 in DNA: TGCGCCAGCAGCCCCGCGGCTAGCGGGAAACCCACCGGGGAGCTGTTTTTT. Translated: CASSPAASGKPTGELFF.

This chain joins TRBV27 and TRBJ1-2; 8 nucleotides line up with TRBD1. The V gene end was trimmed by 6 bases and the J gene end by 1 base; junction bases not matched to a gene: 1. The CDR3 is made up of 13 amino acids. Germline assignment: CDR1 MNHEY and CDR2 SMNVEV (reference sequence). CDR3 protein: CASSDRGNYGYTF. The CDR3 nucleotides read TGTGCCAGCAGCGACAGGGGTAACTATGGCTACACCTTC.

The table lists this clone with a count of one. The rearrangement uses TRBV5-1 and TRBJ1-2, with a tentative D call TRBD1 (5 bases). Trimming pared 0 bases from V and 4 bases from J, leaving 10 bases between. Per germline, CDR1 SGHRS and CDR2 YFSETQ. The CDR3 consists of 14 residues. The CDR3 loop is CASSLASGPYGYTF. CDR3 coding DNA: TGCGCCAGCAGCTTGGCTTCGGGGCCCTATGGCTACACCTTC.

The chain links TRBV30 to TRBJ1-4; TRBD1 might be the D (6 bases). The length of the CDR3 is 15 residues. Trimming took 3 bases from V and 1 from J, leaving 12 bases between them. CDR1 and CDR2 from the germline V gene are GTSNPN and SVGIG (reference sequence). This CDR3 is CAWRGQGQTNEKLFF. The CDR3, as DNA: TGTGCCTGGAGGGGGCAGGGGCAAACTAATGAAAAACTGTTTTTT.